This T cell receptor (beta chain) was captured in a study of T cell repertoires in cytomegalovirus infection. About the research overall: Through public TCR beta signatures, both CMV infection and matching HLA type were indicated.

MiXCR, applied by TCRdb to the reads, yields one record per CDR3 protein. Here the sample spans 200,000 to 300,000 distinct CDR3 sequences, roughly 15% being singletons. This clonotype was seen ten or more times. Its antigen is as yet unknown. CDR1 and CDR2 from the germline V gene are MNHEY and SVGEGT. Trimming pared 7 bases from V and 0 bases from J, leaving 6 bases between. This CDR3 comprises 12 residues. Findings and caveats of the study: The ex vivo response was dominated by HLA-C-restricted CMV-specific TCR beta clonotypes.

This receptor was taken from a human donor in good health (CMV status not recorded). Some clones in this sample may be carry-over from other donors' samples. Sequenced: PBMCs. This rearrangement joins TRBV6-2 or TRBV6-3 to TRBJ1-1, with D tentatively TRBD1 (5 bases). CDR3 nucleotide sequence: TGTGCCAGCAACAGGTTGAACACTGAAGCTTTCTTT. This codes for CASNRLNTEAFF.